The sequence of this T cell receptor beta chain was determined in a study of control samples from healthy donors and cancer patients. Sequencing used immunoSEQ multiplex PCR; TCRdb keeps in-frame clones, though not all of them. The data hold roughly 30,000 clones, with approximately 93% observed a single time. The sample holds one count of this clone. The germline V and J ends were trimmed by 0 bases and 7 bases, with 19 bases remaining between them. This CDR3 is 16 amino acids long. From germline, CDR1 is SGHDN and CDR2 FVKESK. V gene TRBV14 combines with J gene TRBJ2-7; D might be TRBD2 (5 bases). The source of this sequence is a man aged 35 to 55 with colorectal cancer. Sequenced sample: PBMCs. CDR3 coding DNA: TGTGCCAGCAGCCAAGATAGTGCAGTCTCTTCGGGGGAGCAGTACTTC. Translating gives CASSQDSAVSSGEQYF.